This T cell receptor beta chain was sequenced for a study of T cell clonality in common variable immunodeficiency. Overall study results and limits: Fewer deletions and N-nucleotide insertions were reportedly seen in common variable immunodeficiency TCR beta sequences.

About this clone: The antigen is not known. The CDR3 end lies 3 residues beyond the end of the read and is filled in from the germline J gene.

The CDR3 spans 14 residues. CDR1 is DFQATT and CDR2 is SNEGSKA in the germline V gene (reference sequence). V was shortened by 6 bases and J by 5 bases, with 19 bases between the two germline ends. The method was immunoSEQ multiplex PCR; TCRdb's version includes in-frame clones alone and lacks a portion of them. In total the sample includes around 17,000 clones, none of them seen once. This TCR derives from a human donor with common variable immunodeficiency. Input material: peripheral blood mononuclear cells. The rearrangement uses TRBV20-1 and TRBJ1-1, with D perhaps TRBD1 (6 bases). CDR3 amino acids: CSAPSGGRQTEAFF. The sequenced CDR3 bases are TGCAGTGCGCCCAGCGGGGGGCGTCAAACTGAA.